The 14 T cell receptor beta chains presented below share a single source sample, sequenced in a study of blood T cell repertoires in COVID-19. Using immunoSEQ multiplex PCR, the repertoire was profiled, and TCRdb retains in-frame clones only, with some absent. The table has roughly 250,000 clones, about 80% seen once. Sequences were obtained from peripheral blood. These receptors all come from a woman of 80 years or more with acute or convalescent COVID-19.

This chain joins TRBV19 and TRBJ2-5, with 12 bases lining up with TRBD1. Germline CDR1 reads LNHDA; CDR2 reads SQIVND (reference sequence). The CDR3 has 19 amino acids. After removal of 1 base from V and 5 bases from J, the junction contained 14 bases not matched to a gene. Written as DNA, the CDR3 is TGTGCCAGTAGTATAGTGGGACAGGGGGCCCTAGCGGTTCTGGAGACCCAGTACTTC. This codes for CASSIVGQGALAVLETQYF. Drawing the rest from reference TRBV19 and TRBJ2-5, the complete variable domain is DGGITQSPKYLFRKEGQNVTLSCEQNLNHDAMYWYRQDPGQGLRLIYYSQIVNDFQKGDIAEGYSVSREKKESFPLTVTSAQKNPTAFYLCASSIVGQGALAVLETQYFGPGTRLLVL.

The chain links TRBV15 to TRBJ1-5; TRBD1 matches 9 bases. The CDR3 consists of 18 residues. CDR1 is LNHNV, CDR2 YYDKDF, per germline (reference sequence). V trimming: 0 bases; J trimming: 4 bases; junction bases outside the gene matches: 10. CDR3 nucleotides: TGTGCCACCAGCAGAGATGTATCCGGGACAGGGACAAATCAGCCCCAGCATTTT. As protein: CATSRDVSGTGTNQPQHF.

CDR3 in DNA: TGTGCCACCAGCAGAGCCCAGGGGGCGCCCCAAGATACGCAGTATTTT. Encoded protein: CATSRAQGAPQDTQYF. The chain combines TRBV15 with TRBJ2-3; the match to TRBD1 covers 8 bases. The CDR3 is 16 residues long. CDR1 is LNHNV and CDR2 is YYDKDF in the germline V gene (reference sequence). V trimming: 1 base; J trimming: 5 bases; junction bases outside the gene matches: 8.

The CDR3 loop reads CASFSGSGSPLHF. The CDR3 nucleotides are TGTGCCAGCTTTTCAGGGTCGGGCTCACCCCTCCACTTT. The rearrangement joins TRBV10-3 to TRBJ1-6; D might be TRBD1 (5 bases). The ends were cut back, 10 bases at V and 10 bases at J, with 17 bases in the middle. The CDR3 length is 13 residues. CDR1 ENHRY and CDR2 SYGVKD come from the germline V gene.

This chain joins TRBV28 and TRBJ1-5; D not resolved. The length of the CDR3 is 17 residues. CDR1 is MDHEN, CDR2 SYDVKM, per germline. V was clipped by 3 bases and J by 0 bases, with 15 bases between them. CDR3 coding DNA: TGTGCCAGCAGTTTCGGCCGGAGAACTTATAGCAATCAGCCCCAGCATTTT. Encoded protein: CASSFGRRTYSNQPQHF.

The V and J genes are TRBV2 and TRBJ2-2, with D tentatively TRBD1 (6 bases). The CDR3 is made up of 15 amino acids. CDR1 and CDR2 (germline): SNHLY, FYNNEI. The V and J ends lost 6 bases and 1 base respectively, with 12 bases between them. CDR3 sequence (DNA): TGTGCCAGCAGAGTCGGGACACAGAACACCGGGGAGCTGTTTTTT. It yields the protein CASRVGTQNTGELFF.

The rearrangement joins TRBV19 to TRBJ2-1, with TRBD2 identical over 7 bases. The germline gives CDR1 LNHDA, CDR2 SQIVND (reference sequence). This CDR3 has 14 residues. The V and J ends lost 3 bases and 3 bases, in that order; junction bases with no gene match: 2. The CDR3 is CASSIRGDYNEQFF. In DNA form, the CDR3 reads TGTGCCAGTAGTATTCGGGGGGACTACAATGAGCAGTTCTTC. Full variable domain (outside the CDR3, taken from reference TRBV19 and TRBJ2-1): DGGITQSPKYLFRKEGQNVTLSCEQNLNHDAMYWYRQDPGQGLRLIYYSQIVNDFQKGDIAEGYSVSREKKESFPLTVTSAQKNPTAFYLCASSIRGDYNEQFFGPGTRLTVL.

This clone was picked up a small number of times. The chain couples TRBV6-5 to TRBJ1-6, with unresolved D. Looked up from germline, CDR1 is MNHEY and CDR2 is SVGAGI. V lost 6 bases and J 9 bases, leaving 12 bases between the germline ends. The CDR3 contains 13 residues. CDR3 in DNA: TGTGCCAGCAGCCGAACTCCTGGTTCACCCCTCCACTTT. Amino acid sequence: CASSRTPGSPLHF.

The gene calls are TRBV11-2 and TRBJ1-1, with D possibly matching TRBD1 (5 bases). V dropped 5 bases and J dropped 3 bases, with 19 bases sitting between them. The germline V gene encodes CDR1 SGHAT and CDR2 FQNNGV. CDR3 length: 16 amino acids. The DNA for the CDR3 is TGTGCCAGCAGCCACGGGGGGAGGGGTTTCGACACTGAAGCTTTCTTT. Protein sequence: CASSHGGRGFDTEAFF.

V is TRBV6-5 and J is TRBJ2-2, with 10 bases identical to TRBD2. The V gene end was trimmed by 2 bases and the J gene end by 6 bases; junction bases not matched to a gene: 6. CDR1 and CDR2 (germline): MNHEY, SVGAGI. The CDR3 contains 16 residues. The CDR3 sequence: CASSYGLAGVAGELFF. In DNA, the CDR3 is TGTGCCAGCAGTTACGGTCTAGCGGGGGTGGCCGGGGAGCTGTTTTTT.

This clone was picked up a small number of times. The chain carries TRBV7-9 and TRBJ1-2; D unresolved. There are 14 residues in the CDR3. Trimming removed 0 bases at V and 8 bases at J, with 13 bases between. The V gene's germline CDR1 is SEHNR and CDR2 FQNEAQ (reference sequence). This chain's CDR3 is CASSLAESSGGYTF. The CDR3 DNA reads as TGTGCCAGCAGCTTAGCCGAGTCCTCGGGAGGCTACACCTTC.

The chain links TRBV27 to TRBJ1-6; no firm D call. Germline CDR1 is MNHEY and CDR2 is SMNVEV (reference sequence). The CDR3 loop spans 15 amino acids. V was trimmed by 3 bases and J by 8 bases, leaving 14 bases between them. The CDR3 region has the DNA TGTGCCAGCAGTTTCAGCTGGGCTCCGGATTCACCCCTCCACTTT. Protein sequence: CASSFSWAPDSPLHF.

CDR3 in DNA: TGTGCCAGCATCAGGACTAGCGACGAGACCCAGTACTTC. Its protein is CASIRTSDETQYF. The chain links TRBV3-1 (or the pseudogene TRBV3-2) to TRBJ2-5; 9 bases are a match to TRBD2. The CDR3 length is 13 residues. The trim removed 7 bases at V and 5 bases at J, leaving 5 bases unmatched. Germline-derived CDR1 and CDR2 are LGHDT and YNNKEL (reference sequence).

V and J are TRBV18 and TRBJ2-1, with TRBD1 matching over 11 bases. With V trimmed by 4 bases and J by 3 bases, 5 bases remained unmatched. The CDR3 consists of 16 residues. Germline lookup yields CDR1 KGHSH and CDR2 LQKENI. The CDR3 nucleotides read TGTGCCAGCTCACGTACCGGGACAGGGGGCTACAATGAGCAGTTCTTC. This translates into CASSRTGTGGYNEQFF.